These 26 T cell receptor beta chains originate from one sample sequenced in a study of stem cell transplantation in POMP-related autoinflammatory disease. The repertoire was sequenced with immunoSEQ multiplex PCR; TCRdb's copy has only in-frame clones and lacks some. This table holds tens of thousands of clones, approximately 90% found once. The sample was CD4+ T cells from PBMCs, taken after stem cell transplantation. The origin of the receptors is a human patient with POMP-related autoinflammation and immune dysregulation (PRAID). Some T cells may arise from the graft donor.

As DNA, the CDR3 is TGTGCCAGCAGTTTAACCTACAGGGTAGGGGAGACCCAGTACTTC. Protein product: CASSLTYRVGETQYF. The chain recombines TRBV27 with TRBJ2-5; TRBD1 might be the D (6 bases). The CDR3 is made up of 15 amino acids. Germline V gene data show CDR1 as MNHEY and CDR2 as SMNVEV (reference sequence). V was shortened by 2 bases and J by 5 bases, with 15 bases between the two germline ends.

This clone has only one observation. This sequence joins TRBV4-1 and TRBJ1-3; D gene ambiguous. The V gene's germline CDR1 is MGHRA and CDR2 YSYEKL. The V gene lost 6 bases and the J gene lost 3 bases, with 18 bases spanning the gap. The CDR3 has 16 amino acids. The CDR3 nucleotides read TGCGCCAGCAGTCCTCTACTGGGGAGAAGTGGAAACACCATATATTTT. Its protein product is CASSPLLGRSGNTIYF.

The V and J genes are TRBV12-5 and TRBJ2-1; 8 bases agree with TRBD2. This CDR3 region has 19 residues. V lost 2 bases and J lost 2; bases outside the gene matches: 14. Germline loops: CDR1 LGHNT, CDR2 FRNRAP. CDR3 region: CASGLSPLRWGLAYNEQFF. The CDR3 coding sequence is TGTGCTAGTGGTTTGAGCCCCCTCCGCTGGGGACTAGCCTACAATGAGCAGTTCTTC.

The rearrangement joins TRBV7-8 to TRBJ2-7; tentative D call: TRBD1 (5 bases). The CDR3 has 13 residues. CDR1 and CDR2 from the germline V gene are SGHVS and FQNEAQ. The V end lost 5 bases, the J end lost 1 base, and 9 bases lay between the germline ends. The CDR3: CASSPRQSYEQYF. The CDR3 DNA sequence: TGTGCCAGCAGCCCTAGACAGTCCTACGAGCAGTACTTC.

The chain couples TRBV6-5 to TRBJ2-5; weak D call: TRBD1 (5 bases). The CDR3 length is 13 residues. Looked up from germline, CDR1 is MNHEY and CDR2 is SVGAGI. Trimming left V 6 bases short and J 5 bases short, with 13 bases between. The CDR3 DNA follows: TGTGCCAGCAGACTGGGGCAGGAGGAGACCCAGTACTTC. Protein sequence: CASRLGQEETQYF.

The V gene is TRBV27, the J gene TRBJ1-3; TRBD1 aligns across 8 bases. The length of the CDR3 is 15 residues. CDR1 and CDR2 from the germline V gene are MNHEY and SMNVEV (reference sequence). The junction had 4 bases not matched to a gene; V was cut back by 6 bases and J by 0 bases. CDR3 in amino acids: CASSRDRSSGNTIYF. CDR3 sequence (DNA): TGTGCCAGCAGCCGGGACAGGTCCTCTGGAAACACCATATATTTT.

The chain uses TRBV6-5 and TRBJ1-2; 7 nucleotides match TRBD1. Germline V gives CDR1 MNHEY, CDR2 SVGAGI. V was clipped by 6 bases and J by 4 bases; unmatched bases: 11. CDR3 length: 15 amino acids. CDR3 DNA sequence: TGTGCCAGCAGACTATATAGGAGGACAGGCTATGGCTACACCTTC. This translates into CASRLYRRTGYGYTF.

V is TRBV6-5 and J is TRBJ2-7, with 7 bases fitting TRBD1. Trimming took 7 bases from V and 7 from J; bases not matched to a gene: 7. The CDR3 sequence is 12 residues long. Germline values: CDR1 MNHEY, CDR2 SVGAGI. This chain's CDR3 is CASNPPGGEQYF. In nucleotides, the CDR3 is TGTGCCAGCAATCCTCCAGGGGGTGAGCAGTACTTC.

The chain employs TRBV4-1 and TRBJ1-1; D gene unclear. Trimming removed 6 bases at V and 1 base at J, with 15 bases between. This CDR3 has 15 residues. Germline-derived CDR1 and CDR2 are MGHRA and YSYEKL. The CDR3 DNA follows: TGCGCCAGCAGTCGGATCGGGGATAGGAACACTGAAGCTTTCTTT. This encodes CASSRIGDRNTEAFF.

The CDR3 nucleotides read TGTGCCAGCAGCTTGGCGAGGGGAAACGGAAAACTGTTTTTT. Amino acids: CASSLARGNGKLFF. This chain connects TRBV5-6 to TRBJ1-4; D possibly corresponds to TRBD1 (5 bases). With 0 bases removed from V and 10 bases from J, the gap between germline ends came to 13 bases. Germline-derived CDR1 and CDR2 are SGHDT and YYEEEE. The CDR3 is 14 residues long.

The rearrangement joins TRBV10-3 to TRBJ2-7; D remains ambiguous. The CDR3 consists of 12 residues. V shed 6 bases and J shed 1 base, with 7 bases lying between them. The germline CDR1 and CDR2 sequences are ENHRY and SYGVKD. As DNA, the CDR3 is TGTGCCATCAGGGACCGTTCCTACGAGCAGTACTTC. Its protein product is CAIRDRSYEQYF.

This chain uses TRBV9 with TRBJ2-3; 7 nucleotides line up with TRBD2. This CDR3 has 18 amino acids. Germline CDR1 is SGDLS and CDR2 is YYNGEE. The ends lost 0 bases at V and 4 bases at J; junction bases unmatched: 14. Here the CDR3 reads CASSVAPGYLGRSDTQYF. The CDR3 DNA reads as TGTGCCAGCAGCGTAGCCCCGGGCTACCTCGGGAGGTCAGATACGCAGTATTTT. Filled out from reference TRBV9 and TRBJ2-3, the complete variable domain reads DSGVTQTPKHLITATGQRVTLRCSPRSGDLSVYWYQQSLDQGLQFLIQYYNGEERAKGNILERFSAQQFPDLHSELNLSSLELGDSALYFCASSVAPGYLGRSDTQYFGPGTRLTVL.

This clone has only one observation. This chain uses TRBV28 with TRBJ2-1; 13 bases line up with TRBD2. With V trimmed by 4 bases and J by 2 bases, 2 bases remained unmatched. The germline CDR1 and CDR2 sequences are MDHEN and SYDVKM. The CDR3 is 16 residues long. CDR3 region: CASSSGLAGTYNEQFF. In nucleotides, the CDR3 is TGTGCCAGCAGTTCGGGACTAGCGGGAACCTACAATGAGCAGTTCTTC.

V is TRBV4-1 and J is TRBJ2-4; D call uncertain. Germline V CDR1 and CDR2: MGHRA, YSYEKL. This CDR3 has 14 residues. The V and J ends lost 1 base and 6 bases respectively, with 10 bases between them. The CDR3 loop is CASSQVPGTNIQYF. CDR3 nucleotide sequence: TGCGCCAGCAGCCAAGTTCCTGGAACAAACATTCAGTACTTC.

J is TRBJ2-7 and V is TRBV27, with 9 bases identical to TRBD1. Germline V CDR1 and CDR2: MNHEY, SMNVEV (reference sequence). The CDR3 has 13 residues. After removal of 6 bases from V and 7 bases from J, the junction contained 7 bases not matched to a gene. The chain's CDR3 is CASRQQGAGEQYF. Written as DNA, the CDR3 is TGTGCCAGCAGACAACAGGGGGCCGGTGAGCAGTACTTC.

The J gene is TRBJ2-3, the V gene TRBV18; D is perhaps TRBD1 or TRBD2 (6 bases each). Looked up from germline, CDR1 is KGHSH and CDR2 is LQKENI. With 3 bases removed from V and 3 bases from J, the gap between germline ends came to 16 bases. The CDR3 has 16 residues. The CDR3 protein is CASSPSGGRVTDTQYF. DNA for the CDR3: TGTGCCAGCTCACCCTCCGGGGGCAGGGTGACAGATACGCAGTATTTT. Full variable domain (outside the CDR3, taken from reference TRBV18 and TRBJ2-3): NAGVMQNPRHLVRRRGQEARLRCSPMKGHSHVYWYRQLPEEGLKFMVYLQKENIIDESGMPKERFSAEFPKEGPSILRIQQVVRGDSAAYFCASSPSGGRVTDTQYFGPGTRLTVL.

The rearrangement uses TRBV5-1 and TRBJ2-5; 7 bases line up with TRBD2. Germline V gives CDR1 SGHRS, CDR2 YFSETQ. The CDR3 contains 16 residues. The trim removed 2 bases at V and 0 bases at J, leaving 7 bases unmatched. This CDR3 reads CASSFGSGVYQETQYF. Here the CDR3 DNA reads TGCGCCAGCAGCTTTGGAAGCGGGGTGTACCAAGAGACCCAGTACTTC.

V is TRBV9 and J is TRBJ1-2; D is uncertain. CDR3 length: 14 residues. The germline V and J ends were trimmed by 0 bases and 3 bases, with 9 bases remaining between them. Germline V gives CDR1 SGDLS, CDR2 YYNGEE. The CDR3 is CASSVGDEYYGYTF. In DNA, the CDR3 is TGTGCCAGCAGCGTAGGAGACGAATACTATGGCTACACCTTC.

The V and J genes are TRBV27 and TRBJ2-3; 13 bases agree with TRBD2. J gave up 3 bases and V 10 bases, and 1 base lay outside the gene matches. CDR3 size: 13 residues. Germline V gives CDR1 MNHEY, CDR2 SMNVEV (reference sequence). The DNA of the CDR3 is TGTGCCACACTAGCGGGAGGGACAGATACGCAGTATTTT. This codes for CATLAGGTDTQYF.

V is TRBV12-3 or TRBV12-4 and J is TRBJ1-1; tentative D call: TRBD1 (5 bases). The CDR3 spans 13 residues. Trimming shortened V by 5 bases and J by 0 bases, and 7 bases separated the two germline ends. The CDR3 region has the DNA TGTGCCAGCAGTGCGACAGTGAACACTGAAGCTTTCTTT. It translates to CASSATVNTEAFF.

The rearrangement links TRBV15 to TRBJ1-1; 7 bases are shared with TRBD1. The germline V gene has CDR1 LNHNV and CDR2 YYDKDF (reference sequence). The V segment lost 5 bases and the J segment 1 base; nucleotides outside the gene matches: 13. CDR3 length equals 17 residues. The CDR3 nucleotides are TGTGCCACCAGCCCCATCGTGGCACAGGGGACGAACACTGAAGCTTTCTTT. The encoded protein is CATSPIVAQGTNTEAFF.

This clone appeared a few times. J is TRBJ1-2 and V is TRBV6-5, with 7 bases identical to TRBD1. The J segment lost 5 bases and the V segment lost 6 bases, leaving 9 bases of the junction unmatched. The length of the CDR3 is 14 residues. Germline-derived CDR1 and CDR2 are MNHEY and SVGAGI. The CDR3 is CASRRPGQRYGYTF. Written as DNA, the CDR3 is TGTGCCAGCAGGCGCCCGGGACAGAGATATGGCTACACCTTC.

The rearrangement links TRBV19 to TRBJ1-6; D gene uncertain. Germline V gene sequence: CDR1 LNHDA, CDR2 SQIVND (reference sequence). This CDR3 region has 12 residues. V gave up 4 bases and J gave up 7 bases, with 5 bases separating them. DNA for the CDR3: TGTGCCAGTAGTAGGACGAATTCACCCCTCCACTTT. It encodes CASSRTNSPLHF. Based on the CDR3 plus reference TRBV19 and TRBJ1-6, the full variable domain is DGGITQSPKYLFRKEGQNVTLSCEQNLNHDAMYWYRQDPGQGLRLIYYSQIVNDFQKGDIAEGYSVSREKKESFPLTVTSAQKNPTAFYLCASSRTNSPLHFGNGTRLTVT.

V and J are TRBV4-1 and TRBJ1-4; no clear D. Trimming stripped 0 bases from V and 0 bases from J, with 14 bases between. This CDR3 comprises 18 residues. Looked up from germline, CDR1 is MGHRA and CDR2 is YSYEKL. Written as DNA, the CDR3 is TGCGCCAGCAGCCAAGAGGACCGATGGTATGCAACTAATGAAAAACTGTTTTTT. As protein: CASSQEDRWYATNEKLFF.

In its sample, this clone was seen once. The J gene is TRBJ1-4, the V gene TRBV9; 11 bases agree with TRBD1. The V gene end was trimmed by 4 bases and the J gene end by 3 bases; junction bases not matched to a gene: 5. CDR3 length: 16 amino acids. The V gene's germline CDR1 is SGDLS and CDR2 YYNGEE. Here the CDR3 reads CASSTRDRGANEKLFF. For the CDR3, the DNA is TGTGCCAGCAGCACAAGGGACAGGGGGGCTAATGAAAAACTGTTTTTT.

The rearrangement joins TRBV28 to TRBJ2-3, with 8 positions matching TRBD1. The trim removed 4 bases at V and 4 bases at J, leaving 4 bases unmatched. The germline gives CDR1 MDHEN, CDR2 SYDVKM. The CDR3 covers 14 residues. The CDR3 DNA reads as TGTGCCAGCAGTTCTCCGGGACAGGCAGATACGCAGTATTTT. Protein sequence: CASSSPGQADTQYF.